The 6 T cell receptor beta chains listed next were all sequenced from one sample in a study of T cells in Graves' hyperthyroidism and ophthalmopathy (dated by TCRdb to the late 2010s). The library was built by means of multiplex PCR. Sequenced using an Illumina HiSeq 2000. TCR beta CDR3 regions were amplified from RNA transcripts. For the first round of RT-PCR on the TCR CDR3, the HTBI primer set was used together with the Qiagen OneStep RT-PCR kit. The public reads were run again by TCRdb, first through fastp at Q25 and then through MiXCR, and only productive beta chains were kept. Here each entry gathers all rows of one CDR3 protein and keeps the most common genes and DNA. This sample comprises 550,000 to 700,000 distinct CDR3 sequences, roughly 50% of them detected only once. The top ten clonotypes cover about 20% of the sample. Sample: peripheral blood or thyroid tissue (not recorded which). The receptors come from an adult woman with Graves' disease, either hyperthyroidism or ophthalmopathy (not recorded which).

This clonotype was recorded many times. The chain links TRBV5-6 to TRBJ1-1, with 7 bases fitting TRBD1. This CDR3 region has 13 residues. Germline V gene sequence: CDR1 SGHDT, CDR2 YYEEEE. After removal of 4 bases from V and 7 bases from J, the junction contained 7 bases not matched to a gene. The CDR3 loop is CASSRERDSEAFF. CDR3 bases: TGTGCCAGCAGCCGAGAGAGGGACAGTGAAGCTTTCTTT.

This chain joins TRBV7-9 and TRBJ1-6; the D is unclear. With 5 bases removed from V and 7 bases from J, the gap between germline ends came to 9 bases. The germline gives CDR1 SEHNR, CDR2 FQNEAQ (reference sequence). This CDR3 is built from 13 residues. CDR3 DNA sequence: TGTGCCAGCAGCCCACGGGAGAATTCACCCCTCCACTTT. Translated: CASSPRENSPLHF.

This chain uses TRBV7-8 with TRBJ2-7; D not certain. Trimming stripped 2 bases from V and 6 bases from J, with 14 bases between. Germline V lookup: CDR1 SGHVS, CDR2 FQNEAQ. The CDR3 loop spans 14 amino acids. The CDR3 bases are TGTGCCAGCAGCTTACCCGGACGGCCAGGCGAGCAGTACTTC. Amino acids: CASSLPGRPGEQYF. The full variable domain, its missing parts supplied by reference TRBV7-8 and TRBJ2-7, is GAGVSQSPRYKVAKRGQDVALRCDPISGHVSLFWYQQALGQGPEFLTYFQNEAQLDKSGLPSDRFFAERPEGSVSTLKIQRTQQEDSAVYLCASSLPGRPGEQYFGPGTRLTVT.

This clonotype was observed at least ten times. This chain's CDR3 is CSASGLAGVWAYEQYF. The CDR3 DNA is TGCAGTGCTAGTGGACTAGCGGGAGTCTGGGCTTACGAGCAGTACTTC. The V call is TRBV20-1, the J call TRBJ2-7; 13 bases align to TRBD2. Trimming cost V 3 bases and J 4 bases; bases outside gene matches: 9. CDR3 length equals 16 residues. CDR1 DFQATT and CDR2 SNEGSKA come from the germline V gene (reference sequence).

This clonotype was recorded at least ten times. DNA of the CDR3: TGTGCCAGCAGCCCGACCGGGACACCCGTTTACGAGCAGTACTTC. Its translation: CASSPTGTPVYEQYF. The V gene is TRBV5-5, the J gene TRBJ2-7; possibly TRBD1 for D (6 bases). Germline CDR1 is SGHKS and CDR2 is YYEKEE (reference sequence). Deletions cut 4 bases from V and 4 bases from J, with 18 bases between. This CDR3 is built from 15 residues.

The chain recombines TRBV10-3 with TRBJ1-1; 9 bases are a match to TRBD1. V was pared by 7 bases and J by 2 bases, with 5 bases of the junction left unmatched. Germline lookup yields CDR1 ENHRY and CDR2 SYGVKD. The CDR3 covers 14 residues. The CDR3 sequence is CAITRDRANTEAFF. The CDR3 DNA reads TGTGCCATCACCCGGGACAGGGCAAACACTGAAGCTTTCTTT.